This TCR beta chain was found in a study of regulatory T cells in long-lasting Graves disease. General study results and limits: Thyroid tissue was not studied; only peripheral blood was.

The sample's time point: newly diagnosed GD, antithyroid drugs for less than 3 months. The TCR library was made from RNA extracted from PBMCs. To note about this clonotype: Its cognate antigen is unknown.

Assembly of TCR beta libraries relied on iRepertoire HTBI primers together with Arm-PCR of CDR3 regions. MiXCR, run by TCRdb on the multiplex PCR reads, gives a single entry per CDR3 protein. The sample has around 480,000 distinct CDR3 sequences; roughly 15% are singletons. This CDR3 has 16 residues. Trimming took 5 bases from V and 0 from J; bases not matched to a gene: 9. Per the germline V gene, CDR1 is DFQATT and CDR2 is SNEGSKA (reference sequence). These same data were also listed under a study on T cells in Graves' hyperthyroidism and ophthalmopathy. This second study says: Researchers ran a first-round RT-PCR on the TCR CDR3 using the HTBI primer set. Clonotypes that were expanded in thyroid above 0.001 mostly appeared in blood too.

The sequence was collected from a man aged 35 to 55 with Graves disease. Material: peripheral blood mononuclear cells (PBMCs), obtained at new diagnosis, from a patient treated with antithyroid drugs. The V gene is TRBV20-1, the J gene TRBJ1-5, with 8 bases matching TRBD1. CDR3 sequence (DNA): TGCAGTGCTGTCCAGGGGGCCTCGGGTAGCAATCAGCCCCAGCATTTT. This sequence encodes CSAVQGASGSNQPQHF.